The 24 T cell receptor beta chains presented below share a single source sample, sequenced in a study of cytotoxic CD8 clonotypes in ibrutinib-treated CLL (dated by TCRdb to the early 2020s). The meaning of the sample's time point label: progressive disease on ibrutinib. The library came from the immunoSEQ multiplex PCR assay. TCRdb stores this immuneACCESS table with in-frame sequences only. Part of the clones is absent; in the studies checked, under half of the shortfall reflects unresolved V genes, and no reason is known for the rest. This sample comprises tens of thousands of clones, 50% to 70% of them detected only once. Together, the top ten hold approximately 24% of the sample. The sample in question was PBMCs, obtained at disease progression, from a patient treated with ibrutinib. Receptors originate from a human donor with chronic lymphocytic leukemia.

This clone was counted a few times. V usage is TRBV30 and J usage is TRBJ2-1; 11 nucleotides line up with TRBD2. Germline trimming cut 2 bases from V and 9 bases from J; bases unmatched to any gene: 3. Per germline, CDR1 GTSNPN and CDR2 SVGIG (reference sequence). This CDR3 has 13 residues. This CDR3 reads CAWSTSGRSEQFF. The CDR3 coding sequence is TGTGCCTGGAGTACTAGCGGGAGAAGTGAGCAGTTCTTC.

The chain recombines TRBV7-6 with TRBJ1-2; D perhaps matches TRBD1 (6 bases). The V gene's germline CDR1 is SGHVS and CDR2 FNYEAQ. V lost 1 base and J 5 bases, leaving 17 bases between the germline ends. The CDR3 spans 16 residues. The CDR3 protein is CASSLGMTGGSYGYTF. The CDR3 region has the DNA TGTGCCAGCAGCTTAGGGATGACAGGAGGATCGTATGGCTACACCTTC.

This rearrangement joins TRBV2 to TRBJ2-7; no definite D call. The V end lost 0 bases, the J end lost 4 bases, and 10 bases lay between the germline ends. The CDR3 consists of 14 residues. Per the germline V gene, CDR1 is SNHLY and CDR2 is FYNNEI. The CDR3: CASSEALASYEQYF. The DNA of the CDR3 is TGTGCCAGCAGTGAAGCGCTGGCCTCATACGAGCAGTACTTC.

The table lists this clone with a few counts. The rearrangement uses TRBV6-5 and TRBJ2-7, with D uncertain. Germline values: CDR1 MNHEY, CDR2 SVGAGI. The CDR3 has 12 amino acids. The germline V and J ends were trimmed by 6 bases and 3 bases, with 9 bases remaining between them. CDR3 coding DNA: TGTGCCAGCAGCACGGACGGCTACGAGCAGTACTTC. It specifies CASSTDGYEQYF.

This clone was found a few times. This chain joins TRBV7-2 and TRBJ2-7; D ambiguous. The CDR3 totals 13 residues. V lost 1 base and J 2 bases, leaving 6 bases between the germline ends. Germline CDR1 and CDR2: SGHTA and FQGNSA. Here the CDR3 reads CASSLGRTYEQYF. In DNA, the CDR3 is TGTGCCAGCAGCTTAGGACGGACCTACGAGCAGTACTTC.

Only one count was recorded for this clone. The chain uses TRBV9 and TRBJ2-3; D unresolved. This CDR3 spans 15 amino acids. Per the germline V gene, CDR1 is SGDLS and CDR2 is YYNGEE. V was cut by 0 bases and J by 0 bases, with 8 bases left in between. The CDR3 coding sequence is TGTGCCAGCAGCGTAGGTGGGGTGAGCACAGATACGCAGTATTTT. Its translation is CASSVGGVSTDTQYF.

This clone is medium-sized (0.01 to 0.1%) in the sample. This chain uses TRBV7-9 with TRBJ2-7, with 7 bases matching TRBD2. V lost 2 bases to trimming and J lost 2 bases; unmatched junction nucleotides: 3. Germline values: CDR1 SEHNR, CDR2 FQNEAQ (reference sequence). This CDR3 is 14 amino acids long. For the CDR3, the DNA is TGTGCCAGCAGCTTACGCGGACTAGCCTACGAGCAGTACTTC. Its protein product is CASSLRGLAYEQYF.

This clone was counted a few times. The chain uses TRBV30 and TRBJ2-1, with D possibly TRBD1 on 5 matching bases. CDR1 and CDR2 from the germline V gene are GTSNPN and SVGIG (reference sequence). This CDR3 is 12 amino acids long. The ends were cut back, 1 base at V and 7 bases at J, with 8 bases in the middle. CDR3 bases: TGTGCCTGGAGTGGCCAGGGAAATGAGCAGTTCTTC. Its translation is CAWSGQGNEQFF.

This clone was counted between two and nine times. The chain is built from TRBV5-6 and TRBJ1-6; perhaps TRBD1 as D (6 bases). The germline V gene encodes CDR1 SGHDT and CDR2 YYEEEE. The CDR3 extends over 15 amino acids. V lost 5 bases and J 9 bases, leaving 18 bases between the germline ends. Here the CDR3 reads CASSTTGWGFSPLHF. The CDR3 DNA is TGTGCCAGCAGTACTACAGGGTGGGGGTTTTCACCCCTCCACTTT.

This clone has a handful of counts. This chain joins TRBV7-8 and TRBJ1-3; tentative D call: TRBD1 (5 bases). Germline V gene sequence: CDR1 SGHVS, CDR2 FQNEAQ. The length of the CDR3 is 14 residues. Trimming cost V 8 bases and J 3 bases, with 14 bases left between them. Here the CDR3 DNA reads TGTGCCAGCGGCCGGGGGGTGGGTGGAAACACCATATATTTT. This encodes CASGRGVGGNTIYF.

V gene TRBV2 combines with J gene TRBJ2-7, with 9 bases aligning to TRBD1. Germline-derived CDR1 and CDR2 are SNHLY and FYNNEI. CDR3 size: 13 residues. J was trimmed by 7 bases and V by 6 bases; bases with no gene match: 7. CDR3 coding DNA: TGTGCCAGCAGCGGGACAGGGAATGGGGAGCAGTACTTC. Residues: CASSGTGNGEQYF.

V usage is TRBV5-6 and J usage is TRBJ2-5, with D perhaps matching TRBD1 (6 bases). V was shortened by 4 bases and J by 4 bases, with 14 bases between the two germline ends. The CDR3 has 14 amino acids. The germline V gene encodes CDR1 SGHDT and CDR2 YYEEEE. The CDR3 coding sequence is TGTGCCAGCAGCGATCCGGCACAGGGAGAGACCCAGTACTTC. Protein sequence: CASSDPAQGETQYF.

The CDR3 region is CASKELLDSAYNEQFF. The CDR3 DNA is TGTGCCAGCAAAGAACTTTTGGACAGTGCCTACAATGAGCAGTTCTTC. The chain joins TRBV6-6 to TRBJ2-1; D is perhaps TRBD1 (6 bases). Per the germline V gene, CDR1 is MNHNY and CDR2 is SVGAGI (reference sequence). Deletions cut 7 bases from V and 2 bases from J, with 18 bases between. The CDR3 is 16 residues long.

The rearrangement joins TRBV7-2 to TRBJ2-7; 9 nucleotides match TRBD1. Germline CDR1 and CDR2: SGHTA and FQGNSA. The CDR3 has 12 amino acids. J gave up 9 bases and V 5 bases, and 5 bases lay outside the gene matches. CDR3: CASSPDRGVQYF. The CDR3 DNA follows: TGTGCCAGCAGCCCAGACAGGGGGGTGCAGTACTTC.

The rearrangement links TRBV27 to TRBJ2-4, with 12 positions matching TRBD2. The length of the CDR3 is 18 residues. Germline CDR1 is MNHEY and CDR2 is SMNVEV (reference sequence). Losses at the gene ends were 3 bases for V and 0 bases for J; bases not matched to a gene: 6. CDR3 nucleotides: TGTGCCAGCAGTTTTCGGCTAGCGGGAGGGTTAGCCAAAAACATTCAGTACTTC. It specifies CASSFRLAGGLAKNIQYF.

In its sample, this clone was seen a few times. The V gene is TRBV6-5, the J gene TRBJ1-2; no firm D call. V was trimmed by 6 bases and J by 8 bases, leaving 16 bases between them. This CDR3 has 13 residues. Germline CDR1 and CDR2: MNHEY and SVGAGI. CDR3 region: CASSRGTLNGYTF. CDR3 nucleotides: TGTGCCAGCAGCCGCGGCACTCTGAACGGCTACACCTTC.

The chain couples TRBV18 to TRBJ1-1; D ambiguous. There are 15 residues in the CDR3. V was cut by 0 bases and J by 1 base, with 9 bases left in between. Germline values: CDR1 KGHSH, CDR2 LQKENI. The CDR3 protein is CASSPPSKANTEAFF. The CDR3 bases are TGTGCCAGCTCACCACCCTCGAAAGCGAACACTGAAGCTTTCTTT.

The rearrangement links TRBV5-1 to TRBJ2-5; the D gene could be TRBD1 or TRBD2 (6 bases each). Germline lookup yields CDR1 SGHRS and CDR2 YFSETQ. The length of the CDR3 is 15 residues. The V and J ends lost 5 bases and 5 bases respectively, with 19 bases between them. The CDR3, as DNA: TGCGCCAGCAGTCCGGGGGCCGGGCCTGGGGAGACCCAGTACTTC. Amino acids: CASSPGAGPGETQYF.

This clone came up a few times. This rearrangement joins TRBV28 to TRBJ2-5; 10 bases line up with TRBD1. Germline trimming cut 2 bases from V and 2 bases from J; bases unmatched to any gene: 8. The CDR3 extends over 17 amino acids. Germline CDR1 and CDR2: MDHEN and SYDVKM. The CDR3 spells CASSLGQGVTPQETQYF. The CDR3 region has the DNA TGTGCCAGCAGTTTAGGACAGGGGGTGACCCCACAAGAGACCCAGTACTTC.

The rearrangement uses TRBV5-6 and TRBJ1-5; 7 nucleotides line up with TRBD1. In germline, CDR1 is SGHDT, CDR2 YYEEEE. V shed 0 bases, J shed 6 bases, and the junction held 9 bases outside the gene matches. This CDR3 spans 16 amino acids. The CDR3: CASSLGRGRWGQPQHF. CDR3 DNA sequence: TGTGCCAGCAGCTTGGGGAGGGGGCGCTGGGGTCAGCCCCAGCATTTT.

V and J are TRBV7-8 and TRBJ1-1; D unresolved. Germline V gives CDR1 SGHVS, CDR2 FQNEAQ. Trimming took off 5 bases at V and 7 bases at J, with 11 bases between the two ends. The CDR3 extends over 12 amino acids. CDR3 coding DNA: TGTGCCAGCAGCCCAGGATCTATTGAAGCTTTCTTT. Its protein is CASSPGSIEAFF. Combining the CDR3 with reference TRBV7-8 and TRBJ1-1 gives the whole variable domain GAGVSQSPRYKVAKRGQDVALRCDPISGHVSLFWYQQALGQGPEFLTYFQNEAQLDKSGLPSDRFFAERPEGSVSTLKIQRTQQEDSAVYLCASSPGSIEAFFGQGTRLTVV.

V and J are TRBV6-5 and TRBJ1-3; no definite D call. The germline CDR1 and CDR2 sequences are MNHEY and SVGAGI. The CDR3 is 14 amino acids. V lost 6 bases and J 2 bases, leaving 11 bases between the germline ends. The CDR3: CASRRGGAGNTIYF. CDR3 DNA: TGTGCCAGCAGGAGAGGTGGGGCTGGAAACACCATATATTTT.

The chain carries TRBV4-1 and TRBJ2-2; a weak D match, TRBD1 (5 bases). The CDR3 spans 17 residues. Germline CDR1 MGHRA, CDR2 YSYEKL. Trimming removed 3 bases at V and 4 bases at J, with 18 bases between. The CDR3 protein is CASSHPWGRVITGELFF. As DNA, the CDR3 is TGCGCCAGCAGCCATCCTTGGGGCAGGGTGATCACCGGGGAGCTGTTTTTT.

This rearrangement joins TRBV6-5 to TRBJ2-7; 9 bases agree with TRBD1. Germline V lookup: CDR1 MNHEY, CDR2 SVGAGI. This CDR3 spans 13 amino acids. The V and J ends lost 7 bases and 4 bases, in that order; junction bases with no gene match: 5. CDR3 sequence: CASTTGGRYEQYF. CDR3 sequence (DNA): TGTGCCAGCACAACAGGGGGCCGTTACGAGCAGTACTTC.